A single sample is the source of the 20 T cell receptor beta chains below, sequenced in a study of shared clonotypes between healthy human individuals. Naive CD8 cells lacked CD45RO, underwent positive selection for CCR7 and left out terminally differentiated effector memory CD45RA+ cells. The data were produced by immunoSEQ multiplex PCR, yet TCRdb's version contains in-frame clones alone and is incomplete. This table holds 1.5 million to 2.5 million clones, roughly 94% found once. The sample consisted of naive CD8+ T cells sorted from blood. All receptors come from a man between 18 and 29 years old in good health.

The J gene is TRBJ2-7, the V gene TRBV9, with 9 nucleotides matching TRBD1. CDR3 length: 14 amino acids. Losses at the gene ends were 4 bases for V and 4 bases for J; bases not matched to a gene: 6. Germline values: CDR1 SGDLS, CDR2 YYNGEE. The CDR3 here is CASSMGQGGYEQYF. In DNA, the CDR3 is TGTGCCAGCAGCATGGGACAGGGAGGGTACGAGCAGTACTTC.

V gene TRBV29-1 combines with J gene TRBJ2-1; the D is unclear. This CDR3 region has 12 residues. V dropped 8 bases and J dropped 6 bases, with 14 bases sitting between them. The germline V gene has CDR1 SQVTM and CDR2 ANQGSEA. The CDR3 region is CSKSRQSNEQFF. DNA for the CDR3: TGCAGCAAAAGTAGGCAGAGCAATGAGCAGTTCTTC.

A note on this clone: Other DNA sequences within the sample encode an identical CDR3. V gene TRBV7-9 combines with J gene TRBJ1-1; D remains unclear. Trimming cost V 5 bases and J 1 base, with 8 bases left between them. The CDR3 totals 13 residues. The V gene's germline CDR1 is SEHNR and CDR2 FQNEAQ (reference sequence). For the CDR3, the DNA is TGTGCCAGCAGCCCCGACTCGAACACTGAAGCTTTCTTT. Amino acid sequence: CASSPDSNTEAFF.

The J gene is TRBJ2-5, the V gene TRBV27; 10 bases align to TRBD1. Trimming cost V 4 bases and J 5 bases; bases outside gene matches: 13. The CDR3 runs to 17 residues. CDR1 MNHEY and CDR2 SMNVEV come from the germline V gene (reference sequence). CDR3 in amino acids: CASSSFDRGQAQETQYF. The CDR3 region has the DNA TGTGCCAGCAGTTCCTTTGACAGGGGGCAAGCTCAGGAGACCCAGTACTTC.

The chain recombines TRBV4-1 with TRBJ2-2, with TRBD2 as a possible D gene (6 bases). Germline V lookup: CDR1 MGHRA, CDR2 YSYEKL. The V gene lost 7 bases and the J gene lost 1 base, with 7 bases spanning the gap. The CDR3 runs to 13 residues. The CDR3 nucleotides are TGCGCCAGCATGGGGGGGAACACCGGGGAGCTGTTTTTT. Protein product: CASMGGNTGELFF.

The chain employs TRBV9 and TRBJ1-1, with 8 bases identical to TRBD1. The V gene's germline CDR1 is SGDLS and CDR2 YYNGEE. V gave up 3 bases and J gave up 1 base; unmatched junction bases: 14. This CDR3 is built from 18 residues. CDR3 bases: TGTGCCAGCAGCGGATCCCAGGGGGCAAGTGTGGGGAACACTGAAGCTTTCTTT. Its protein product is CASSGSQGASVGNTEAFF.

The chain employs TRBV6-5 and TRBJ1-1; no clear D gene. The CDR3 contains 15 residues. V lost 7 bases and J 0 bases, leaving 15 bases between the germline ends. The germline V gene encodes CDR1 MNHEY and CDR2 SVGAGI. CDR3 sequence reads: CASTRTPLMNTEAFF. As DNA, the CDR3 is TGTGCCAGCACAAGGACCCCCCTTATGAACACTGAAGCTTTCTTT.

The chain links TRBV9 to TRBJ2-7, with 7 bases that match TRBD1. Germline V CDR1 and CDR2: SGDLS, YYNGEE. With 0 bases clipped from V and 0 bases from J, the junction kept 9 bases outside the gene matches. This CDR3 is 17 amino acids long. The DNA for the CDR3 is TGTGCCAGCAGCGTAGGAAAGACCGGGACAGACTCCTACGAGCAGTACTTC. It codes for CASSVGKTGTDSYEQYF.

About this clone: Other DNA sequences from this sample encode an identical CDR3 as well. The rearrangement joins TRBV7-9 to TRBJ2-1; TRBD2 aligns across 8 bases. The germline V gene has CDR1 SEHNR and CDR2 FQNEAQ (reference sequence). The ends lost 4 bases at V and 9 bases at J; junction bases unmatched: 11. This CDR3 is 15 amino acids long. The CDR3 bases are TGTGCCAGCAGCTCCCCGGGAACTAGCGGCACTGAGCAGTTCTTC. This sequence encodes CASSSPGTSGTEQFF.

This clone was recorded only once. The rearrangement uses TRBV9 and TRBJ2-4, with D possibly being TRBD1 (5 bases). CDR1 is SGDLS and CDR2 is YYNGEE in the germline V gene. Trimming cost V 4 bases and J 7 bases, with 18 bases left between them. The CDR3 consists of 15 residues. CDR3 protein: CASSPPAGWGNIQYF. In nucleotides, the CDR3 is TGTGCCAGCAGCCCCCCAGCAGGGTGGGGTAACATTCAGTACTTC.

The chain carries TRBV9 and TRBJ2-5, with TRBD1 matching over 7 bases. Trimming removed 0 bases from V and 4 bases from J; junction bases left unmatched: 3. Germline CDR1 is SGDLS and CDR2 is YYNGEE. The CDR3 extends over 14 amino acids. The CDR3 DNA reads TGTGCCAGCAGCGTAGAGACAGGGTCAGAGACCCAGTACTTC. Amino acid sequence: CASSVETGSETQYF.

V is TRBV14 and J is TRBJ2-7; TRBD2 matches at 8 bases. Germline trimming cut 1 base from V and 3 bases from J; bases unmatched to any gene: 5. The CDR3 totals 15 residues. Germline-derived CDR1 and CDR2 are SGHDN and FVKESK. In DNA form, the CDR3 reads TGTGCCAGCAGCCAAGCCGGGGGGGCCGTCTACGAGCAGTACTTC. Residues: CASSQAGGAVYEQYF.

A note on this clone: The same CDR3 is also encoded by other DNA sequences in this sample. CDR3 sequence: CASSSGNSPLHF. DNA of the CDR3: TGTGCCAGCAGCTCGGGGAATTCACCCCTCCACTTT. The chain links TRBV7-9 to TRBJ1-6; no definite D call. The length of the CDR3 is 12 residues. Germline lookup yields CDR1 SEHNR and CDR2 FQNEAQ (reference sequence). Deletions cut 4 bases from V and 7 bases from J, with 5 bases between.

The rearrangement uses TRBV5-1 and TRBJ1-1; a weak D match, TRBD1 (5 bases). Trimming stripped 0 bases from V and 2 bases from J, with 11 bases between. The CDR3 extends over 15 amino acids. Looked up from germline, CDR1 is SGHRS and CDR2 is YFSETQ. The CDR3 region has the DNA TGCGCCAGCAGCTTGGCCATGGGGGGAAACACTGAAGCTTTCTTT. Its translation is CASSLAMGGNTEAFF.

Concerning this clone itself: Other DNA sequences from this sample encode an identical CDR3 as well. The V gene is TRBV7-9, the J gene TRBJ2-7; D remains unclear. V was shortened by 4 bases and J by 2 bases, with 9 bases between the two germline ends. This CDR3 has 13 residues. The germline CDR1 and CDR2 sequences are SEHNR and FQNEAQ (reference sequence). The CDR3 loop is CASSSGVPYEQYF. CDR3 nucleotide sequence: TGTGCCAGCAGCTCCGGAGTTCCCTACGAGCAGTACTTC.

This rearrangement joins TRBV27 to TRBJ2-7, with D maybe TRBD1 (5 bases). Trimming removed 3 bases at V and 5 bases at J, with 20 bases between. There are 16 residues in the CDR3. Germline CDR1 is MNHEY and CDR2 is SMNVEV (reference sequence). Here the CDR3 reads CASSFIVPAGFDEQYF. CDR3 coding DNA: TGTGCCAGCAGTTTCATTGTCCCCGCAGGGTTCGACGAGCAGTACTTC.

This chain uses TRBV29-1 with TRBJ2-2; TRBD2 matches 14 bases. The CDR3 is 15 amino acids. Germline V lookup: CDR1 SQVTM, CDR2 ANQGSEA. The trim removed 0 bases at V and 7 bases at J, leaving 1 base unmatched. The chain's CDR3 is CSVEDGLAGGGELFF. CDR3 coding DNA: TGCAGCGTTGAAGACGGACTAGCGGGGGGCGGGGAGCTGTTTTTT.

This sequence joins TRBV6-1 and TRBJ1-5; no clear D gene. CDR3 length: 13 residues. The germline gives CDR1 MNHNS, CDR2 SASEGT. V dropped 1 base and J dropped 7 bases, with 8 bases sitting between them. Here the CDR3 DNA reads TGTGCCAGCAGTGAAGGTGAATCCCAGCCCCAGCATTTT. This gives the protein CASSEGESQPQHF.

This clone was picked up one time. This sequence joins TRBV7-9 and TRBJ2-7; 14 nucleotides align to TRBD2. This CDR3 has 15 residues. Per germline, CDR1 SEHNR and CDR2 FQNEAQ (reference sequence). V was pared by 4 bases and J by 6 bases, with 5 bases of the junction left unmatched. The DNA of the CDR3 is TGTGCCAGCAGCTCCTCAGGACTAGCGGGAGGCGAGCAGTACTTC. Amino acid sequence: CASSSSGLAGGEQYF.

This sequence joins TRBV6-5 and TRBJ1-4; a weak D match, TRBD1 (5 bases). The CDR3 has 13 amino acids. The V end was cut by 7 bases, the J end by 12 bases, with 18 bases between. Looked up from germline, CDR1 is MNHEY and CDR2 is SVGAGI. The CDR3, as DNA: TGTGCCAGCACACTTAGCCGGGGGTCGGAACTGTTTTTT. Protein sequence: CASTLSRGSELFF.